This TCR beta chain was sequenced in a study of CD8+ T cells in alopecia areata. Whole-study findings and limits: Scalp specimens additionally yield sequences from normal skin's resident alphabeta T cells. Scalp and blood samples kept many expanded lesional clones throughout tofacitinib. Among the 100 top clones, expanded CD8+ clones, like scalp clonality, were significantly decreased by tofacitinib.

A note on this clone: Its antigen is not known.

The CDR3 spans 11 residues. In germline, CDR1 is DFQATT, CDR2 SNEGSKA (reference sequence). V trimming: 6 bases; J trimming: 4 bases; junction bases outside the gene matches: 2. This sample's treatment: oral pan-JAK inhibitor, 5-10 mg twice daily. PBMCs provided sorted CD4+ and CD8+ T cells. RNA extraction and reverse transcription yielded cDNA as sequencing template. Assay: immunoSEQ multiplex PCR; the TCRdb copy retains only in-frame clones and omits some. The sample has over 250,000 clones, about 60% seen once. The sequence was obtained from a human donor with alopecia areata. The chain couples TRBV20-1 to TRBJ1-1; 7 nucleotides align to TRBD1. The source material was CD4+ T cells sorted from blood, sampled between weeks 51 and 54, from a patient treated with tofacitinib. CDR3 sequence (DNA): TGCAGTGCACCAGGGGGCACTGAAGCTTTCTTT. It yields the protein CSAPGGTEAFF.